These 30 T cell receptor beta chains share one sample of origin, sequenced in a study of esophageal squamous cell carcinoma under preoperative chemotherapy. The time point: before preoperative PTX-NDP chemotherapy. TCRdb ran MiXCR on the PCR reads and lists one entry per CDR3 protein. The table has over 10,000 distinct CDR3 sequences, around half seen once; the top ten hold approximately 15%. Collection took place from a patient given preoperative chemotherapy. The receptor set was obtained from a human donor with esophageal squamous cell carcinoma. The donor label of this sample is uncertain.

This clonotype ranks as medium-sized. This chain joins TRBV12-3 or TRBV12-4 and TRBJ2-1, with D uncertain. The J call is uncertain, as TRBJ2-7 better fits the DNA end. The CDR3 runs to 12 residues. The CDR3 DNA is TGTGCCAGCAGACTAAGGTACAATGAGCAGTACTTC. Residues: CASRLRYNEQYF.

The sample holds one count of this clonotype. The junction and the germline gene differ at one end; a read error may be behind it. The J gene is TRBJ2-4, the V gene TRBV27; D possibly corresponds to TRBD1 (6 bases). The CDR3 contains 14 residues. Per germline, CDR1 MNHEY and CDR2 SMNVEV (reference sequence). CDR3 protein: CAGSGGSDEETQYF. As DNA, the CDR3 is TGTGCGGGGAGTGGGGGCAGTGACGAAGAGACGCAGTATTTC.

This clonotype appeared once. The V call is TRBV20-1, the J call TRBJ2-1, with 9 bases aligning to TRBD2. Germline CDR1 is DFQATT and CDR2 is SNEGSKA (reference sequence). Trimming at V came to 6 bases and at J to 9 bases, leaving 12 bases not matched to a gene. The CDR3 is 14 residues long. The chain's CDR3 is CSAPALAGLSEQFF. The CDR3, as DNA: TGCAGTGCCCCCGCGCTAGCGGGATTGAGTGAGCAGTTCTTC.

This clonotype occurred many times. This chain uses TRBV6-1 with TRBJ1-2, with a tentative D call TRBD1 (6 bases). From germline, CDR1 is MNHNS and CDR2 SASEGT. The CDR3 has 13 amino acids. V lost 6 bases and J lost 3, with 11 bases in between. CDR3 amino acids: CASSRGQYYGYTF. CDR3 bases: TGTGCCAGCAGCAGAGGACAGTACTATGGCTACACCTTC.

In this sample, this clonotype turned up many times. The gene calls are TRBV10-2 and TRBJ2-2; D possibly corresponds to TRBD1 (6 bases). This CDR3 spans 14 amino acids. CDR1 is WSHSY, CDR2 SAAADI, per germline. V shed 7 bases and J shed 0 bases, with 9 bases lying between them. The CDR3 coding sequence is TGCGCCAGCACTTGGACAGCGAACACCGGGGAGCTGTTTTTT. This translates into CASTWTANTGELFF.

This clonotype was detected ten times or more. The chain couples TRBV7-6 to TRBJ2-1, with TRBD2 matching 8 bases. This CDR3 is built from 13 residues. Trimming cost V 5 bases and J 9 bases; bases outside gene matches: 6. CDR1 and CDR2 (germline): SGHVS, FNYEAQ. CDR3 DNA: TGTGCCAGCAGCCCGAGACTAGCGACTGAGCAGTTCTTC. Translated: CASSPRLATEQFF.

This clonotype has more than one count but fewer than ten. The chain carries TRBV6-1 and TRBJ2-3; 9 bases line up with TRBD2. J gave up 5 bases and V 0 bases, and 3 bases lay outside the gene matches. The CDR3 runs to 15 residues. Germline V CDR1 and CDR2: MNHNS, SASEGT. The CDR3 region is CASSEAAGGQDTQYF. The CDR3 DNA follows: TGTGCCAGCAGTGAAGCGGCGGGAGGGCAAGATACGCAGTATTTT.

V and J are TRBV7-2 and TRBJ1-1, with D possibly matching TRBD1 (6 bases). This CDR3 is 18 amino acids long. Deletions cut 2 bases from V and 4 bases from J, with 23 bases between. Germline V gives CDR1 SGHTA, CDR2 FQGNSA. The CDR3 spells CASSLIGQSGVGLTEAFF. DNA for the CDR3: TGTGCCAGCAGCTTAATAGGACAGTCAGGGGTAGGACTCACTGAAGCTTTCTTT.

The chain carries TRBV11-3 and TRBJ2-1, with TRBD2 as a possible D gene (5 bases). The CDR3 has 13 residues. Germline-derived CDR1 and CDR2 are SGHNT and YENEEA. The ends were cut back, 6 bases at V and 10 bases at J, with 16 bases in the middle. For the CDR3, the DNA is TGTGCCAGCAGACTCAGCGGTTCCTACGAGCAGTTCTTC. This encodes CASRLSGSYEQFF.

This clonotype was detected ten times or more. The rearrangement uses TRBV7-2 and TRBJ2-1; TRBD1 aligns across 9 bases. The J call may not be correct, given that the DNA end is closer to TRBJ2-7. The CDR3 is 15 amino acids. Germline V gene lookup returns CDR1 SGHTA and CDR2 FQGNSA. In nucleotides, the CDR3 is TGTGCCAGCAGCTTCAGGGACAGGGTAACCTACGAGCAGTACTTC. Translated, it gives CASSFRDRVTYEQYF.

The V and J genes are TRBV11-2 and TRBJ2-1; D is uncertain. Matching the DNA end better, TRBJ2-7 makes the J call doubtful. From germline, CDR1 is SGHAT and CDR2 FQNNGV. This CDR3 is 15 amino acids long. The CDR3: CASSLEVGFNNEQYF. DNA for the CDR3: TGTGCCAGCAGCTTAGAGGTGGGATTCAACAATGAGCAGTACTTC.

The J gene is TRBJ2-5, the V gene TRBV6-5, with D maybe TRBD2 (6 bases). Looked up from germline, CDR1 is MNHEY and CDR2 is SVGAGI. Trimming shortened V by 6 bases and J by 7 bases, and 21 bases separated the two germline ends. CDR3 length: 15 amino acids. This CDR3 is CASSLEIADRGTQYF. In nucleotides, the CDR3 is TGTGCCAGCAGCTTAGAAATAGCGGATAGAGGGACCCAGTACTTC.

This chain connects TRBV12-3 or TRBV12-4 to TRBJ1-1; D ambiguous. The V and J ends lost 0 bases and 1 base respectively, with 6 bases between them. The CDR3 is made up of 14 amino acids. For the CDR3, the DNA is TGTGCCAGCAGTTTAGCTTTCAAGAACACTGAAGCTTTCTTT. Residues: CASSLAFKNTEAFF.

The V and J genes are TRBV10-3 and TRBJ1-1; D perhaps matches TRBD1 (6 bases). Trimming removed 10 bases at V and 5 bases at J, with 17 bases between. Germline-derived CDR1 and CDR2 are ENHRY and SYGVKD. The CDR3 loop spans 13 amino acids. CDR3 in amino acids: CATRPLGATEAFF. The CDR3 region has the DNA TGTGCCACCCGCCCTTTGGGGGCGACTGAAGCTTTCTTT.

This clonotype was found a few times. The gene calls are TRBV12-3 or TRBV12-4 and TRBJ2-5; 7 positions match TRBD2. The V gene end was trimmed by 6 bases and the J gene end by 11 bases; junction bases not matched to a gene: 18. The CDR3 totals 15 residues. The CDR3 sequence is CASSSLTSVYNEQYF. In DNA, the CDR3 is TGTGCCAGCAGCTCATTAACTAGCGTCTACAATGAGCAGTACTTC.

The V and J genes are TRBV7-2 and TRBJ2-1; 11 bases are a match to TRBD1. Gene TRBJ2-7 matches the end of the DNA better, so the J call may be wrong. Germline CDR1 and CDR2: SGHTA and FQGNSA. The CDR3 is made up of 16 amino acids. CDR3 DNA sequence: TGTGCCAGCAGCCGGGGACAGGGGGGACTCTCCTACGAGCAGTACTTC. Translating gives CASSRGQGGLSYEQYF.

With respect to this clonotype: One end of the junction varies from germline; a read error may be responsible. The V gene is TRBV6-1, the J gene TRBJ2-3, with a possible D match to TRBD2 (5 bases). Germline loops: CDR1 MNHNS, CDR2 SASEGT. The CDR3 runs 14 residues. As DNA, the CDR3 is TGTGCGGGCAGTGAGGGTGTGAGCACAGAGACGCAGTTTTTT. This gives the protein CAGSEGVSTETQFF.

Comment on this clonotype: An end of the junction differs from the germline gene, which may be a read error. The chain couples TRBV6-1 to TRBJ2-5, with D tentatively TRBD2 (7 bases). The CDR3 totals 15 residues. Germline lookup yields CDR1 MNHNS and CDR2 SASEGT. The CDR3 nucleotides read TGTGCCAGGGGGCCCGGGGGAGGGGGGGCAGATACGCAGTATTTC. Its translation is CARGPGGGGADTQYF.

This clonotype has just one count. V is TRBV6-1 and J is TRBJ2-6; maybe TRBD1 (5 bases). V was clipped by 5 bases and J by 2 bases, with 10 bases between them. The CDR3 covers 15 residues. Per the germline V gene, CDR1 is MNHNS and CDR2 is SASEGT. CDR3 sequence: CASSLGQPGANVLTF. The CDR3, as DNA: TGTGCCAGCAGTCTAGGACAACCTGGGGCCAACGTCCTGACTTTC.

By proportion, this clonotype is medium-sized. The V call is TRBV12-3 or TRBV12-4, the J call TRBJ2-1; tentative D call: TRBD2 (5 bases). Trimming pared 4 bases from V and 10 bases from J, leaving 11 bases between. This CDR3 is built from 12 residues. The CDR3 protein is CASSSGSYEQFF. The CDR3 DNA sequence: TGTGCCAGCAGTTCTGGGAGTTACGAGCAGTTCTTC.

The V call is TRBV12-3 or TRBV12-4, the J call TRBJ2-1, with TRBD2 matching over 11 bases. The CDR3 spans 15 residues. V lost 3 bases and J lost 9; bases outside the gene matches: 7. The CDR3 DNA reads as TGTGCCAGCAGTTTGTCTAGCGGGAGGAGGGGTGAGCAGTTCTTC. It translates to CASSLSSGRRGEQFF.

This clonotype was detected a few times. CDR3 loop: CASSPSGSTETQFF. CDR3 sequence (DNA): TGTGCCAGCAGCCCCTCGGGCAGTACGGAGACCCAGTTCTTC. The chain uses TRBV7-2 and TRBJ2-1, with D unclear. V lost 5 bases, J lost 13 bases, and 21 bases lay in between. CDR1 and CDR2 from the germline V gene are SGHTA and FQGNSA. The CDR3 contains 14 residues.

The J gene is TRBJ2-5, the V gene TRBV6-5, with TRBD1 identical over 9 bases. TRBJ2-7 explains the end of the DNA better; the J call may be wrong. The length of the CDR3 is 16 residues. Germline loops: CDR1 MNHEY, CDR2 SVGAGI. This CDR3 is CASSLLAGTGFYEQYF. CDR3 sequence (DNA): TGTGCCAGCAGTCTTCTCGCCGGGACAGGGTTCTACGAGCAGTACTTC.

The CDR3 nucleotides are TGTGCCAGCAGCTTCGGATTTCCCGCCTACGAGCAGTACTTC. This translates into CASSFGFPAYEQYF. J is TRBJ2-1 and V is TRBV7-6; D gene unclear. The closer fit of TRBJ2-7 to the DNA end suggests the J call may be wrong. The CDR3 contains 14 residues. Germline V gives CDR1 SGHVS, CDR2 FNYEAQ.

A remark on this clonotype: The junction departs from the called germline gene at one end, perhaps through a read error. CDR3 coding DNA: TGTGCCAGCAGTTTATCGGAAAGCACAGAGACCCAGTACTTT. This codes for CASSLSESTETQYF. The chain is built from TRBV27 and TRBJ2-3; the D is unclear. There are 14 residues in the CDR3. Germline lookup yields CDR1 MNHEY and CDR2 SMNVEV (reference sequence).

This clonotype has more than one count but fewer than ten. The chain uses TRBV6-1 and TRBJ2-3, with D possibly being TRBD2 (5 bases). Looked up from germline, CDR1 is MNHNS and CDR2 is SASEGT. The ends were cut back, 6 bases at V and 3 bases at J, with 19 bases in the middle. The CDR3 extends over 16 amino acids. The CDR3 DNA is TGTGCCAGCAGGGATCGGGCCTACCGAGGGACAGATACGCAGTATTTT. This translates into CASRDRAYRGTDTQYF.

Remarks on this clonotype: One end of the junction varies from germline; a read error may be responsible. The chain joins TRBV10-3 to TRBJ2-1; D tentatively reads TRBD1 or TRBD2 (6 bases each). This CDR3 contains 15 residues. Germline assignment: CDR1 ENHRY and CDR2 SYGVKD. CDR3 amino acids: CAGGSGGRDQETQYF. CDR3 nucleotides: TGTGCCGGGGGTTCTGGGGGGCGTGACCAAGAGACCCAGTATTTC.

About this clonotype: The junction departs from the called germline gene at one end, perhaps through a read error. V and J are TRBV6-1 and TRBJ2-4; 7 bases are a match to TRBD2. Germline V gene data show CDR1 as MNHNS and CDR2 as SASEGT. CDR3 length: 16 residues. This chain's CDR3 is CASSELGGCYKNTQYF. The CDR3 nucleotides read TGTGCCAGCAGTGAATTGGGGGGGTGCTACAAAAACACTCAGTACTTT.

A note on this clonotype: It may be a read error: a sequence one base away is much more abundant. The chain recombines TRBV6-1 with TRBJ2-1; D may correspond to TRBD1 or TRBD2 (6 bases each). The CDR3 extends over 13 amino acids. Per germline, CDR1 MNHNS and CDR2 SASEGT. Trimming left V 0 bases short and J 13 bases short, with 13 bases between. CDR3 nucleotides: TGTGCCAGCAGTGAAGCTCCCGGGGGCCGTCAGTTCTTC. It specifies CASSEAPGGRQFF.

In its sample, this clonotype ranks as medium-sized. The chain carries TRBV7-2 and TRBJ2-1, with 9 bases that match TRBD1. The closer fit of TRBJ2-7 to the DNA end suggests the J call may be wrong. This CDR3 has 16 residues. The germline CDR1 and CDR2 sequences are SGHTA and FQGNSA. The CDR3 loop is CASSLVVGDRAVEQYF. CDR3 DNA: TGTGCCAGCAGCTTAGTGGTTGGGGACAGGGCGGTCGAGCAGTACTTC.